This T cell receptor beta chain was found in a study of T cells after yellow fever vaccination. The table lists this clonotype with many counts. TCRdb independently ran MiXCR on the 5' RACE reads; one entry per CDR3 protein. The sample shows 20,000 to 30,000 distinct CDR3 sequences, approximately 4.9% of them seen only once. The sequence was collected from a man aged 18-30 years who received the YFV17D yellow fever vaccine. The sequences come from PBMCs, either bulk or a sorted T-cell subset (CD4+, CD8+, memory, or dextramer-sorted; not recorded which), collected on the day of the yellow fever booster vaccination.

CDR3 region: CASSATGGPYNEQFF. The CDR3 nucleotides read TGTGCCAGCAGCGCAACAGGGGGCCCCTACAATGAGCAGTTCTTC. The chain uses TRBV9 and TRBJ2-1; TRBD1 matches 9 bases. CDR3 length: 15 amino acids. Trimming took 3 bases from V and 2 from J; bases not matched to a gene: 3. The germline V gene encodes CDR1 SGDLS and CDR2 YYNGEE.